One and the same sample provided the 29 T cell receptor beta chains below, sequenced in a study of cytomegalovirus exposure and HLA in healthy donors. Primers: 60 Vbeta forward and 13 Jbeta reverse. The table came from immunoSEQ multiplex PCR; TCRdb's copy has only in-frame clones and leaves some out. The sample holds some 130,000 clones, approximately 80% seen once. The sequenced sample consisted of PBMCs. The receptors were sampled from a male donor in good health and CMV-seropositive.

The genes are TRBV4-1 and TRBJ2-1; TRBD2 aligns across 7 bases. CDR1 and CDR2 (germline): MGHRA, YSYEKL. Losses at the gene ends were 1 base for V and 0 bases for J; bases not matched to a gene: 3. The CDR3 loop spans 16 amino acids. CDR3 sequence: CASSQGRGSSYNEQFF. The CDR3 region has the DNA TGCGCCAGCAGCCAAGGGCGGGGGAGCTCCTACAATGAGCAGTTCTTC.

The chain recombines TRBV5-1 with TRBJ1-1; a possible D gene is TRBD1 (5 bases). The CDR3 extends over 15 amino acids. Trimming took off 5 bases at V and 0 bases at J, with 14 bases between the two ends. The germline V gene has CDR1 SGHRS and CDR2 YFSETQ. CDR3: CASRSFRDLNTEAFF. DNA of the CDR3: TGCGCCAGCAGATCCTTCAGGGACTTGAACACTGAAGCTTTCTTT.

The chain combines TRBV7-3 with TRBJ2-2; 7 positions match TRBD1. The V gene's germline CDR1 is SGHTA and CDR2 FQGTGA. The J segment lost 0 bases and the V segment lost 5 bases, leaving 12 bases of the junction unmatched. CDR3 length: 18 amino acids. CDR3 DNA: TGTGCCAGCAGCGCATGGACAGGACAGTTCTCGAACACCGGGGAGCTGTTTTTT. This codes for CASSAWTGQFSNTGELFF. Drawing the rest from reference TRBV7-3 and TRBJ2-2, the complete variable domain is GAGVSQTPSNKVTEKGKYVELRCDPISGHTALYWYRQSLGQGPEFLIYFQGTGAADDSGLPNDRFFAVRPEGSVSTLKIQRTERGDSAVYLCASSAWTGQFSNTGELFFGEGSRLTVL.

J is TRBJ1-6 and V is TRBV6-5; possibly TRBD1 for D (5 bases). Trimming took off 2 bases at V and 6 bases at J, with 11 bases between the two ends. CDR1 and CDR2 from the germline V gene are MNHEY and SVGAGI. CDR3 size: 15 residues. DNA for the CDR3: TGTGCCAGCAGTTACACCGGAGGGGTTAATTCACCCCTCCACTTT. It encodes CASSYTGGVNSPLHF.

V gene TRBV18 combines with J gene TRBJ1-1; TRBD1 might be the D (5 bases). Trimming took 3 bases from V and 2 from J, leaving 7 bases between them. The germline gives CDR1 KGHSH, CDR2 LQKENI. The CDR3 covers 13 residues. CDR3: CASSPDSNTEAFF. CDR3 DNA: TGTGCCAGCTCACCCGACAGTAACACTGAAGCTTTCTTT.

The V gene is TRBV6-5, the J gene TRBJ1-1; TRBD1 might be the D (5 bases). This CDR3 spans 13 amino acids. The germline gives CDR1 MNHEY, CDR2 SVGAGI. The V end was cut by 6 bases, the J end by 1 base, with 9 bases between. CDR3 region: CASRPTGNTEAFF. For the CDR3, the DNA is TGTGCCAGCAGACCCACAGGGAACACTGAAGCTTTCTTT.

This clone showed up just a few times. This sequence joins TRBV10-3 and TRBJ1-1; unclear D gene. Trimming took 3 bases from V and 0 from J, leaving 8 bases between them. The CDR3 is 14 amino acids. Germline CDR1 is ENHRY and CDR2 is SYGVKD. CDR3 sequence: CAISEQNMNTEAFF. The CDR3 coding sequence is TGTGCCATCAGTGAACAGAACATGAACACTGAAGCTTTCTTT.

This clone was seen more than once but under ten times. V is TRBV4-3 and J is TRBJ1-4; possibly TRBD1 for D (6 bases). There are 16 residues in the CDR3. The V gene's germline CDR1 is LGHNA and CDR2 YSLEER. Trimming shortened V by 0 bases and J by 0 bases, and 8 bases separated the two germline ends. CDR3 DNA: TGCGCCAGCAGCCAAGATGGGACAACAACTAATGAAAAACTGTTTTTT. Amino acid sequence: CASSQDGTTTNEKLFF.

The chain carries TRBV19 and TRBJ2-7, with 7 bases matching TRBD1. The CDR3 length is 16 residues. V lost 5 bases, J lost 0 bases, and 10 bases stayed unmatched. Germline-derived CDR1 and CDR2 are LNHDA and SQIVND (reference sequence). This chain's CDR3 is CASSSLGTDASYEQYF. The DNA of the CDR3 is TGTGCCAGTAGTTCTTTGGGGACAGACGCCTCCTACGAGCAGTACTTC.

The J gene is TRBJ2-2, the V gene TRBV11-3, with 11 bases lining up with TRBD2. V was clipped by 1 base and J by 5 bases; unmatched bases: 9. This CDR3 is built from 18 residues. The germline V gene encodes CDR1 SGHNT and CDR2 YENEEA. The CDR3 region is CASSLGRLAGLPTGELFF. The CDR3 DNA is TGTGCCAGCAGCTTAGGTCGACTAGCGGGACTACCGACCGGGGAGCTGTTTTTT.

The genes are TRBV27 and TRBJ2-2, with D possibly TRBD1 on 6 matching bases. CDR1 is MNHEY and CDR2 is SMNVEV in the germline V gene (reference sequence). The CDR3 is made up of 14 amino acids. The germline V and J ends were trimmed by 2 bases and 4 bases, with 8 bases remaining between them. The CDR3 sequence is CASSLTGSTGELFF. The CDR3, as DNA: TGTGCCAGCAGTTTAACAGGGTCCACCGGGGAGCTGTTTTTT.

This clone was seen a few times. The chain employs TRBV7-9 and TRBJ2-2; D possibly corresponds to TRBD2 (6 bases). The V gene's germline CDR1 is SEHNR and CDR2 FQNEAQ (reference sequence). The CDR3 runs 17 residues. The V and J ends lost 5 bases and 2 bases respectively, with 18 bases between them. The CDR3 coding sequence is TGTGCCAGCAGCCCAACCGATGGCGGGGATAACACCGGGGAGCTGTTTTTT. This sequence encodes CASSPTDGGDNTGELFF.

Concerning this clone itself: This specimen includes other DNA sequences encoding the same CDR3. The chain uses TRBV7-9 and TRBJ2-3, with a possible D match to TRBD1 (5 bases). Germline CDR1 and CDR2: SEHNR and FQNEAQ (reference sequence). The V and J ends lost 0 bases and 5 bases respectively, with 9 bases between them. The CDR3 totals 14 residues. The CDR3 protein is CASSLAGAGDTQYF. Here the CDR3 DNA reads TGTGCCAGCAGCTTAGCTGGGGCAGGAGATACGCAGTATTTT.

This chain joins TRBV5-1 and TRBJ2-7; perhaps TRBD1 as D (5 bases). This CDR3 comprises 13 residues. The V gene's germline CDR1 is SGHRS and CDR2 YFSETQ. V lost 3 bases and J lost 3, with 10 bases in between. The DNA for the CDR3 is TGCGCCAGCAGCTCCCAAGACAGCTACGAGCAGTACTTC. It codes for CASSSQDSYEQYF.

Only a few counts were recorded for this clone. This chain connects TRBV9 to TRBJ2-5; TRBD1 is a possible D gene (5 bases). From germline, CDR1 is SGDLS and CDR2 YYNGEE. There are 16 residues in the CDR3. The V end was cut by 0 bases, the J end by 0 bases, with 12 bases between. CDR3 region: CASSVDGAQYQETQYF. As DNA, the CDR3 is TGTGCCAGCAGCGTAGATGGGGCCCAGTACCAAGAGACCCAGTACTTC.

The rearrangement joins TRBV28 to TRBJ2-1; tentative D call: TRBD1 (6 bases). Germline V gene data show CDR1 as MDHEN and CDR2 as SYDVKM. The CDR3 spans 14 residues. Trimming removed 7 bases from V and 5 bases from J, with 15 bases in between. CDR3 DNA sequence: TGTGCCAGCATTCCAGGGGCCGGGAACAATGAGCAGTTCTTC. Amino acid sequence: CASIPGAGNNEQFF.

This sequence joins TRBV28 and TRBJ2-3; TRBD2 matches at 9 bases. CDR3 length: 17 amino acids. Germline CDR1 MDHEN, CDR2 SYDVKM. The V and J ends lost 2 bases and 4 bases, in that order; junction bases with no gene match: 10. CDR3 sequence reads: CASSLASASGNPDTQYF. CDR3 DNA sequence: TGTGCCAGCAGTTTAGCTTCGGCTAGCGGGAACCCAGATACGCAGTATTTT.

Details on this clone: Compared with germline, one end of the junction differs, possibly owing to a read error. This chain joins TRBV7-7 and TRBJ2-5, with TRBD1 identical over 9 bases. Judging by the DNA end, TRBJ2-7 fits better; the J call may be wrong. This CDR3 has 13 amino acids. CDR1 is SSHAT and CDR2 is FNYEAQ in the germline V gene (reference sequence). This CDR3 reads CASSRDRGDEQYF. Here the CDR3 DNA reads TGTGCTAGCAGCAGAGACAGGGGGGACGAGCAGTACTTC.

V usage is TRBV27 and J usage is TRBJ1-2, with unresolved D. V gave up 5 bases and J gave up 11 bases, with 21 bases separating them. The CDR3 loop spans 14 amino acids. The germline gives CDR1 MNHEY, CDR2 SMNVEV (reference sequence). CDR3 DNA sequence: TGTGCCAGCAGTCCGATTCAGGTCATGAGGGAGTACACCTTC. Protein: CASSPIQVMREYTF.

V is TRBV5-4 and J is TRBJ2-6; 7 nucleotides match TRBD1. The length of the CDR3 is 17 residues. The trim removed 3 bases at V and 4 bases at J, leaving 10 bases unmatched. CDR1 and CDR2 (germline): SGHNT, YYREEE (reference sequence). The CDR3 here is CASSSDRSSSGANVLTF. CDR3 bases: TGTGCCAGCAGCTCGGACAGGTCCTCGTCGGGGGCCAACGTCCTGACTTTC. The complete variable domain, with remaining parts taken from reference TRBV5-4 and TRBJ2-6, reads ETGVTQSPTHLIKTRGQQVTLRCSSQSGHNTVSWYQQALGQGPQFIFQYYREEENGRGNFPPRFSGLQFPNYSSELNVNALELDDSALYLCASSSDRSSSGANVLTFGAGSRLTVL.

This clone showed up just once. CDR3 DNA sequence: TGTGCCAGCAGCTTAGGGACATATTTCTCTGGAAACACCATATATTTT. Amino acid sequence: CASSLGTYFSGNTIYF. The rearrangement uses TRBV7-6 and TRBJ1-3; a possible D gene is TRBD1 (5 bases). This CDR3 is 16 amino acids long. Per the germline V gene, CDR1 is SGHVS and CDR2 is FNYEAQ. V dropped 1 base and J dropped 0 bases, with 10 bases sitting between them.

The chain employs TRBV30 and TRBJ2-1; D is uncertain. Germline CDR1 reads GTSNPN; CDR2 reads SVGIG (reference sequence). Trimming cost V 2 bases and J 4 bases, with 15 bases left between them. CDR3 length: 15 residues. The CDR3 nucleotides are TGTGCCTGGAGTCCTCCCTCCTCGGTTTACAATGAGCAGTTCTTC. Its translation is CAWSPPSSVYNEQFF.

The gene calls are TRBV10-3 and TRBJ1-6, with 7 nucleotides matching TRBD1. Germline V CDR1 and CDR2: ENHRY, SYGVKD. The CDR3 contains 16 residues. V trimming: 0 bases; J trimming: 7 bases; junction bases outside the gene matches: 6. CDR3 nucleotide sequence: TGTGCCATCAGTGAGTCGACGGGACAGAGAAATTCACCCCTCCACTTT. As protein: CAISESTGQRNSPLHF.

V usage is TRBV19 and J usage is TRBJ1-4, with 9 positions matching TRBD1. Trimming took 10 bases from V and 7 from J; bases not matched to a gene: 7. This CDR3 has 13 residues. CDR1 is LNHDA, CDR2 SQIVND, per germline (reference sequence). CDR3: CATSGTGREKLFF. The CDR3 DNA is TGTGCCACCTCCGGGACAGGGCGTGAAAAACTGTTTTTT.

V gene TRBV6-1 combines with J gene TRBJ2-3, with D perhaps TRBD1 (6 bases). Germline V gives CDR1 MNHNS, CDR2 SASEGT. The V and J ends lost 8 bases and 2 bases respectively, with 11 bases between them. CDR3 length: 13 amino acids. CDR3 sequence reads: CASGSGVTDTQYF. The CDR3 nucleotides are TGTGCCAGCGGTTCAGGGGTCACAGATACGCAGTATTTT.

This clone was found once. V and J are TRBV30 and TRBJ1-4; TRBD1 matches at 7 bases. V lost 2 bases and J lost 5; bases outside the gene matches: 5. CDR1 is GTSNPN, CDR2 SVGIG, per germline (reference sequence). This CDR3 has 14 residues. The CDR3 region is CAWSPGTENEKLFF. The CDR3 region has the DNA TGTGCCTGGAGTCCCGGGACAGAGAATGAAAAACTGTTTTTT.

V usage is TRBV28 and J usage is TRBJ1-2; TRBD1 is a possible D gene (5 bases). CDR3 length: 15 residues. Germline V gives CDR1 MDHEN, CDR2 SYDVKM. The ends were cut back, 1 base at V and 4 bases at J, with 13 bases in the middle. This CDR3 is CASSLSGDDIYGYTF. The CDR3 DNA reads TGTGCCAGCAGTTTATCGGGGGATGATATCTATGGCTACACCTTC.

The CDR3 nucleotides read TGTGCCAGCTCAGATCAAGGGACAGAGCAGTACTTC. Amino acids: CASSDQGTEQYF. The rearrangement links TRBV18 to TRBJ2-7, with a possible D match to TRBD1 (6 bases). Between the trimmed V and J ends, which lost 5 bases and 7 bases, there was a span of 12 bases. Germline CDR1 is KGHSH and CDR2 is LQKENI. This CDR3 has 12 residues.

The chain couples TRBV28 to TRBJ2-7, with 12 bases aligning to TRBD2. Germline V gene sequence: CDR1 MDHEN, CDR2 SYDVKM. V lost 6 bases to trimming and J lost 1 base; unmatched junction nucleotides: 1. This CDR3 has 14 residues. The CDR3 loop is CASRTSGGSYEQYF. The CDR3 nucleotides are TGTGCCAGCAGGACTAGCGGGGGTTCCTACGAGCAGTACTTC.